The 21 T cell receptor beta chains in this list originate from one sample, sequenced in a study of cytomegalovirus exposure and HLA in healthy donors. TCRdb's copy holds only in-frame clones and misses some; the assay was immunoSEQ multiplex PCR. The sample shows more than 110,000 clones, 84% of them seen only once. The sample taken for sequencing was PBMCs. Receptors were obtained from a woman under 40 in good health and CMV-seronegative.

This clone was observed a few times. The chain joins TRBV29-1 to TRBJ1-2, with no clear D. From germline, CDR1 is SQVTM and CDR2 ANQGSEA. The CDR3 has 11 amino acids. Trimming took off 3 bases at V and 4 bases at J, with 6 bases between the two ends. The CDR3 region has the DNA TGCAGCGTTGATGAGGGCTATGGCTACACCTTC. It translates to CSVDEGYGYTF. The full variable domain, with the rest looked up from reference TRBV29-1 and TRBJ1-2, is SAVISQKPSRDICQRGTSLTIQCQVDSQVTMMFWYRQQPGQSLTLIATANQGSEATYESGFVIDKFPISRPNLTFSTLTVSNMSPEDSSIYLCSVDEGYGYTFGSGTRLTVV.

The chain couples TRBV7-9 to TRBJ2-1; 7 bases match TRBD1. The CDR3 runs to 16 residues. V shed 2 bases and J 1 base; nucleotides not matched to a gene: 5. The germline V gene encodes CDR1 SEHNR and CDR2 FQNEAQ (reference sequence). CDR3 in amino acids: CASSLYLDRSYNEQFF. For the CDR3, the DNA is TGTGCCAGCAGCTTATATCTGGACAGGTCCTACAATGAGCAGTTCTTC.

The table lists this clone with a few counts. This CDR3 reads CASSLTPPGGGNQPQHF. In nucleotides, the CDR3 is TGTGCCAGCAGCTTAACTCCCCCGGGAGGGGGCAATCAGCCCCAGCATTTT. The gene calls are TRBV11-3 and TRBJ1-5; weak D call: TRBD1 (5 bases). The V gene lost 2 bases and the J gene lost 2 bases, with 16 bases spanning the gap. Germline V gene sequence: CDR1 SGHNT, CDR2 YENEEA. This CDR3 is built from 17 residues.

This clone was detected once. This chain connects TRBV19 to TRBJ2-1; the match to TRBD1 covers 7 bases. Germline V gene lookup returns CDR1 LNHDA and CDR2 SQIVND (reference sequence). This CDR3 region has 17 residues. The J segment lost 8 bases and the V segment lost 4 bases, leaving 17 bases of the junction unmatched. This chain's CDR3 is CASSTIPTGAQGDEQFF. The CDR3 DNA reads as TGTGCCAGTAGTACGATACCGACAGGAGCCCAGGGGGATGAGCAGTTCTTC.

The V gene is TRBV6-6, the J gene TRBJ1-1, with a tentative D call TRBD1 (5 bases). CDR1 and CDR2 (germline): MNHNY, SVGAGI (reference sequence). Trimming took 2 bases from V and 3 from J, leaving 13 bases between them. The CDR3 loop spans 15 amino acids. The CDR3, as DNA: TGTGCCAGCAGTTACGGGGATGGGGGGGACACTGAAGCTTTCTTT. As protein: CASSYGDGGDTEAFF.

This chain uses TRBV7-9 with TRBJ2-5; D possibly corresponds to TRBD1 (6 bases). Germline V gene lookup returns CDR1 SEHNR and CDR2 FQNEAQ (reference sequence). V gave up 4 bases and J gave up 2 bases, with 20 bases separating them. CDR3 length equals 17 residues. CDR3 sequence (DNA): TGTGCCAGCAGCTCGTCACCCGGGACAATCTCACAAGAGACCCAGTACTTC. It codes for CASSSSPGTISQETQYF. The variable domain in full, completed from reference TRBV7-9 and TRBJ2-5, reads DTGVSQNPRHKITKRGQNVTFRCDPISEHNRLYWYRQTLGQGPEFLTYFQNEAQLEKSRLLSDRFSAERPKGSFSTLEIQRTEQGDSAMYLCASSSSPGTISQETQYFGPGTRLLVL.

V and J are TRBV19 and TRBJ1-5; maybe TRBD1 (5 bases). Between the trimmed V and J ends, which lost 4 bases and 4 bases, there was a span of 17 bases. From germline, CDR1 is LNHDA and CDR2 SQIVND (reference sequence). The CDR3 length is 16 residues. CDR3 sequence: CASSTLGRGENQPQHF. CDR3 coding DNA: TGTGCCAGTAGTACCCTGGGACGCGGGGAGAATCAGCCCCAGCATTTT.

In this sample, this clone turned up once. The V call is TRBV5-1, the J call TRBJ2-1; 10 positions match TRBD1. Trimming removed 4 bases from V and 7 bases from J; junction bases left unmatched: 11. Germline V gives CDR1 SGHRS, CDR2 YFSETQ. This CDR3 comprises 16 residues. The CDR3 loop reads CASSQNPRGQGNEQFF. DNA for the CDR3: TGCGCCAGCAGCCAAAACCCGCGGGGACAGGGGAATGAGCAGTTCTTC.

This clone was seen once. The gene calls are TRBV27 and TRBJ2-2; unclear D gene. Germline V gene lookup returns CDR1 MNHEY and CDR2 SMNVEV (reference sequence). This CDR3 is 14 amino acids long. V was clipped by 2 bases and J by 1 base, with 5 bases between them. CDR3 DNA sequence: TGTGCCAGCAGTTTAATATTGAACACCGGGGAGCTGTTTTTT. It encodes CASSLILNTGELFF.

The chain employs TRBV6-5 and TRBJ2-5; TRBD2 matches at 9 bases. CDR1 is MNHEY, CDR2 SVGAGI, per germline. J lost 5 bases, V lost 3 bases, and 10 bases had no gene match. This CDR3 has 16 residues. This CDR3 is CASSYGLAGWAETQYF. As DNA, the CDR3 is TGTGCCAGCAGTTATGGGCTAGCGGGGTGGGCGGAGACCCAGTACTTC.

The chain couples TRBV5-1 to TRBJ2-6, with D hard to call. This CDR3 comprises 15 residues. CDR1 is SGHRS, CDR2 YFSETQ, per germline. V lost 0 bases and J 2 bases, leaving 6 bases between the germline ends. CDR3 sequence reads: CASSLELAGANVLTF. The DNA for the CDR3 is TGCGCCAGCAGCTTGGAACTCGCTGGGGCCAACGTCCTGACTTTC. The entire variable domain, with the rest obtained from reference TRBV5-1 and TRBJ2-6, is as follows: KAGVTQTPRYLIKTRGQQVTLSCSPISGHRSVSWYQQTPGQGLQFLFEYFSETQRNKGNFPGRFSGRQFSNSRSEMNVSTLELGDSALYLCASSLELAGANVLTFGAGSRLTVL.

This sequence joins TRBV28 and TRBJ1-4, with D unresolved. The CDR3 sequence is 13 residues long. Germline CDR1 MDHEN, CDR2 SYDVKM. The V end lost 6 bases, the J end lost 7 bases, and 12 bases lay between the germline ends. Here the CDR3 DNA reads TGTGCCAGCAGCCCCGCCGGTCTTGAAAAACTGTTTTTT. This sequence encodes CASSPAGLEKLFF.

This clone was seen only a few times. The rearrangement uses TRBV28 and TRBJ2-7; 12 bases are a match to TRBD2. Unmatched junction bases numbered 11, after V lost 5 bases and J lost 3 bases. Per the germline V gene, CDR1 is MDHEN and CDR2 is SYDVKM. This CDR3 spans 17 amino acids. DNA for the CDR3: TGTGCCAGCAGTATCCTCTCTAGCGGGGGGGCCGGCTACGAGCAGTACTTC. Amino acids: CASSILSSGGAGYEQYF.

V gene TRBV10-3 combines with J gene TRBJ1-6; TRBD1 is a possible D gene (5 bases). The CDR3 consists of 19 residues. V was trimmed by 2 bases and J by 9 bases, leaving 26 bases between them. The germline CDR1 and CDR2 sequences are ENHRY and SYGVKD. The CDR3 sequence: CAISEGQRPGLSSFSPLHF. CDR3 coding DNA: TGTGCCATCAGTGAGGGGCAACGACCAGGGCTAAGCTCTTTTTCACCCCTCCACTTT.

This clone was detected once. This rearrangement joins TRBV28 to TRBJ2-3, with D maybe TRBD2 (7 bases). The CDR3 is 16 residues long. Trimming took 6 bases from V and 0 from J, leaving 16 bases between them. Germline CDR1 is MDHEN and CDR2 is SYDVKM. The CDR3 bases are TGTGCCAGCAGCGGAAGGGGGGGAACTAGCACAGATACGCAGTATTTT. Translating gives CASSGRGGTSTDTQYF.

The rearrangement links TRBV19 to TRBJ1-5, with 9 bases identical to TRBD1. This CDR3 is 13 amino acids long. In germline, CDR1 is LNHDA, CDR2 SQIVND (reference sequence). The V gene end was trimmed by 5 bases and the J gene end by 6 bases; junction bases not matched to a gene: 2. CDR3 DNA: TGTGCCAGTAGTGGGACAGGGCGTCAGCCCCAGCATTTT. Amino acid sequence: CASSGTGRQPQHF.

This chain uses TRBV4-1 with TRBJ2-4; D is unclear. The germline V and J ends were trimmed by 0 bases and 6 bases, with 6 bases remaining between them. CDR3 length: 13 residues. CDR1 and CDR2 from the germline V gene are MGHRA and YSYEKL. This CDR3 is CASSQDSRNIQYF. The CDR3 DNA sequence: TGCGCCAGCAGCCAAGATAGCAGAAACATTCAGTACTTC.

The V and J genes are TRBV19 and TRBJ2-1; a possible D gene is TRBD1 (7 bases). V shed 5 bases and J shed 7 bases, with 24 bases lying between them. Germline assignment: CDR1 LNHDA and CDR2 SQIVND (reference sequence). CDR3 size: 17 residues. This chain's CDR3 is CASSFQQGRVSGNEQFF. The CDR3 coding sequence is TGTGCCAGTAGTTTCCAACAGGGGCGGGTCAGCGGGAATGAGCAGTTCTTC.

This chain uses TRBV4-1 with TRBJ1-3; a possible D gene is TRBD1 (5 bases). The germline V and J ends were trimmed by 2 bases and 0 bases, with 20 bases remaining between them. The CDR3 runs to 19 residues. Germline CDR1 MGHRA, CDR2 YSYEKL. Written as DNA, the CDR3 is TGCGCCAGCAGCCAACCCGGTCAGGTGGTGGGGCCCTCTGGAAACACCATATATTTT. It specifies CASSQPGQVVGPSGNTIYF.

The chain is built from TRBV6-1 and TRBJ2-5; 9 nucleotides match TRBD2. The CDR3 contains 18 residues. Germline V gene data show CDR1 as MNHNS and CDR2 as SASEGT. V gave up 4 bases and J gave up 5 bases; unmatched junction bases: 17. The CDR3 DNA reads as TGTGCCAGCAGTGCCACCCTTAGCGGGGGTTTATCGGGCGAGACCCAGTACTTC. The encoded protein is CASSATLSGGLSGETQYF.

The gene calls are TRBV27 and TRBJ1-6; no firm D call. Germline lookup yields CDR1 MNHEY and CDR2 SMNVEV (reference sequence). This CDR3 spans 17 amino acids. With 5 bases removed from V and 2 bases from J, the gap between germline ends came to 16 bases. CDR3 sequence: CASSPRAGMAYNSPLHF. CDR3 nucleotides: TGTGCCAGCAGTCCCCGGGCCGGGATGGCCTATAATTCACCCCTCCACTTT.